This TCR beta chain was captured by sequencing in a study of control samples from healthy donors and cancer patients. The repertoire was sequenced with immunoSEQ multiplex PCR; TCRdb's copy has only in-frame clones and lacks some. Altogether over 45,000 clones are present, approximately 90% being singletons, with the ten largest covering 1.5% to 2%. The length of the CDR3 is 16 residues. The germline gives CDR1 SGHVS, CDR2 FQNEAQ. Trimming stripped 1 base from V and 7 bases from J, with 16 bases between. V is TRBV7-8 and J is TRBJ1-4, with D maybe TRBD1 (6 bases). The sample was PBMCs. This receptor was obtained from a man aged 35 to 55 with colorectal cancer. This CDR3 reads CASSLGMRGGGEKLFF. The DNA of the CDR3 is TGTGCCAGCAGCTTAGGGATGAGGGGGGGCGGTGAAAAACTGTTTTTT.